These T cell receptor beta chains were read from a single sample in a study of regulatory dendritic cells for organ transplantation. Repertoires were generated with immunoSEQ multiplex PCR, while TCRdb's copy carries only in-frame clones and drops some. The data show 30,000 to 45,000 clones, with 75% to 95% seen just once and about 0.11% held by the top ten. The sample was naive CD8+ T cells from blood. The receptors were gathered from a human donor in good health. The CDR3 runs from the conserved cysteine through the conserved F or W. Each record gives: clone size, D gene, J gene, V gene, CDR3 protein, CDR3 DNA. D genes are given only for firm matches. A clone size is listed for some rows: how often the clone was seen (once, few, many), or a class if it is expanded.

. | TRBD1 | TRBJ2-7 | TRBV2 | CASSEGQGASYEQYF | TGTGCCAGCAGTGAGGGACAGGGGGCCTCCTACGAGCAGTACTTC
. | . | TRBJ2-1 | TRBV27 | CASSLRGYNEQFF | TGTGCCAGCAGTTTGCGGGGATACAATGAGCAGTTCTTC
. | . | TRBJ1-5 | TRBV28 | CASSKIEAGLIYSNQPQHF | TGTGCCAGCAGTAAAATCGAGGCAGGCCTAATATATAGCAATCAGCCCCAGCATTTT
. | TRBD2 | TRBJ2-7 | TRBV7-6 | CASSLSGGGEQYF | TGTGCCAGCAGCTTAAGCGGGGGTGGCGAGCAGTACTTC
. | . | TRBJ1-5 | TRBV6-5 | CASSLQGWDQPQHF | TGTGCCAGCAGTTTACAGGGATGGGATCAGCCCCAGCATTTT
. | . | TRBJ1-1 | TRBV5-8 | CASSLGLRGEAFF | TGTGCCAGCAGCTTGGGCCTCAGAGGTGAAGCTTTCTTT
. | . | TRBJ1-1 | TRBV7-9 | CASRKGGRDTEAFF | TGTGCCAGCAGAAAGGGGGGGAGGGACACTGAAGCTTTCTTT
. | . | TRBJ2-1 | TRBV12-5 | CASGGAGADEQFF | TGTGCTAGTGGTGGGGCCGGGGCCGATGAGCAGTTCTTC
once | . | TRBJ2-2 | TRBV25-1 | CASTSGQGTGELFF | TGTGCCAGCACCAGCGGTCAGGGCACCGGGGAGCTGTTTTTT
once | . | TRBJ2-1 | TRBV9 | CASSVPDSNNEQFF | TGTGCCAGCAGCGTACCTGACTCCAACAATGAGCAGTTCTTC
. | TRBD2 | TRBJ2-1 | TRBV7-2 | CASSLGSGRDYNEQFF | TGTGCCAGCAGCTTAGGTAGCGGGAGGGATTACAATGAGCAGTTCTTC
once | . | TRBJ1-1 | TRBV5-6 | CASSSGPPGAFF | TGTGCCAGCAGTTCGGGCCCACCGGGTGCTTTCTTT
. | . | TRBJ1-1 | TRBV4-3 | CASSQDPQPNTEAFF | TGCGCCAGCAGCCAGGACCCACAGCCGAACACTGAAGCTTTCTTT
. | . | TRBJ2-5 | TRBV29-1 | CSVEPVAKQLRETQYF | TGCAGCGTTGAACCCGTCGCGAAGCAGCTAAGGGAGACCCAGTACTTC
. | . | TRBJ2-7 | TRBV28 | CASSLTGFDEQYF | TGTGCCAGCAGTCTGACAGGTTTTGACGAGCAGTACTTC
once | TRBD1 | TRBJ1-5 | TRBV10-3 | CAISEWAGGTSNQPQHF | TGTGCCATCAGTGAGTGGGCAGGGGGTACTAGCAATCAGCCCCAGCATTTT
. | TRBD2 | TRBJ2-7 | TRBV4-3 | CASSQGLAGGYEQYF | TGCGCCAGCAGCCAAGGACTAGCGGGGGGCTACGAGCAGTACTTC
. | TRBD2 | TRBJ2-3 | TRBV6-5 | CASSYQRETDTQYF | TGTGCCAGCAGTTACCAGCGGGAGACAGATACGCAGTATTTT
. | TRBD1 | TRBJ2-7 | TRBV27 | CASSLRDRGHRESYEQYF | TGTGCCAGCAGTCTCCGGGACAGGGGGCATAGGGAGTCCTACGAGCAGTACTTC
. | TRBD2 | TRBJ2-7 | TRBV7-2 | CASRVQKNPGLGHEQYF | TGTGCCAGCAGAGTCCAAAAAAACCCGGGACTAGGCCACGAGCAGTACTTC
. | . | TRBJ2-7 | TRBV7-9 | CASSLPDRYEQYF | TGTGCCAGCAGCCTCCCCGACAGGTACGAGCAGTACTTC
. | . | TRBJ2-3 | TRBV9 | CASSVEGASTDTQYF | TGTGCCAGCAGCGTAGAAGGGGCGAGCACAGATACGCAGTATTTT
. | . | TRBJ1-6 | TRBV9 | CASSVAPTYSDNSPLHF | TGTGCCAGCAGCGTAGCTCCCACATACTCCGATAATTCACCCCTCCACTTT
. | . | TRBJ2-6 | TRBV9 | CASSVSEGGPGANVLTF | TGTGCCAGCAGCGTCAGTGAGGGGGGGCCCGGGGCCAACGTCCTGACTTTC
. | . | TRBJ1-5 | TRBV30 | CAWSSGVNQPQHF | TGTGCCTGGAGTAGCGGGGTCAATCAGCCCCAGCATTTT
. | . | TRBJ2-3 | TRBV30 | CAWGSGAGTDTQYF | TGTGCCTGGGGTTCAGGGGCCGGCACAGATACGCAGTATTTT
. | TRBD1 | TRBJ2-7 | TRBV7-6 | CASSLAEVPGQGLYEQYF | TGTGCCAGCAGCTTAGCAGAAGTACCGGGACAGGGTCTCTACGAGCAGTACTTC